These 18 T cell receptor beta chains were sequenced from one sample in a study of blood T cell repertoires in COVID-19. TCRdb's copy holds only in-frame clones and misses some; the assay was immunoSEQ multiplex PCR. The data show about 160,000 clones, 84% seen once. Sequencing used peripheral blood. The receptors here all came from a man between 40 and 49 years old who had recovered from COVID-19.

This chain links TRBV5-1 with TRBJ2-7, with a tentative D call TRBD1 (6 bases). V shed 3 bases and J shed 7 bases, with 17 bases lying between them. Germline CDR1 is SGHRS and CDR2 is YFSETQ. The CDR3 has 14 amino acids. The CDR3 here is CASSSGTYPLEQYF. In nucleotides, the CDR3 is TGCGCCAGCAGCTCCGGGACATACCCGTTGGAGCAGTACTTC. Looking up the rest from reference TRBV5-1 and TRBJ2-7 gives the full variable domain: KAGVTQTPRYLIKTRGQQVTLSCSPISGHRSVSWYQQTPGQGLQFLFEYFSETQRNKGNFPGRFSGRQFSNSRSEMNVSTLELGDSALYLCASSSGTYPLEQYFGPGTRLTVT.

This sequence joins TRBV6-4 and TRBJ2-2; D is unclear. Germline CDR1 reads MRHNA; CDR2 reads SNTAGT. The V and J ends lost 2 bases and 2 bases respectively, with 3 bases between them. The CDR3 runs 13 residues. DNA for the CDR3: TGTGCCAGCAGTGACACTAACACCGGGGAGCTGTTTTTT. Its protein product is CASSDTNTGELFF.

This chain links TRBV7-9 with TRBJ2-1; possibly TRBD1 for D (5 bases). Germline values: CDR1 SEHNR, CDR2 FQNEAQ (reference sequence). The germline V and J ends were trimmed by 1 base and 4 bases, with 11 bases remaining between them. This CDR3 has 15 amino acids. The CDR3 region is CASSLVGAAYNEQFF. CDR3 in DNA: TGTGCCAGCAGCTTAGTTGGGGCAGCATACAATGAGCAGTTCTTC.

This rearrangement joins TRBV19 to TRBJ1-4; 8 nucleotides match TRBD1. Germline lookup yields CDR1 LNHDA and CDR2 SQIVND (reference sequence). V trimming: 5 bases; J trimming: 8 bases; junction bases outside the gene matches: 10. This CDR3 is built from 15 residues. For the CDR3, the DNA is TGTGCCAGTAGTTTTCCCCAGGGGGCAGGGGAAAAACTGTTTTTT. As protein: CASSFPQGAGEKLFF.

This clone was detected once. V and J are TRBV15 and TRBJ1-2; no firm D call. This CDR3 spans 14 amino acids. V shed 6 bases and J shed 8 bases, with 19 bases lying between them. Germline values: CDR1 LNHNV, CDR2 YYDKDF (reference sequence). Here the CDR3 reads CATSNLRAREGYTF. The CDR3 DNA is TGTGCCACCAGTAATCTCCGGGCCCGGGAGGGCTACACCTTC.

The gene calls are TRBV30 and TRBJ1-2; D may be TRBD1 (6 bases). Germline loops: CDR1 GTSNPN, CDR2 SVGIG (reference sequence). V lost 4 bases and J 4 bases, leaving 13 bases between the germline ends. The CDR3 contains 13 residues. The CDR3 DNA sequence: TGTGCCTGGACCGTCGGGGGGGCCTATGGCTACACCTTC. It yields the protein CAWTVGGAYGYTF.

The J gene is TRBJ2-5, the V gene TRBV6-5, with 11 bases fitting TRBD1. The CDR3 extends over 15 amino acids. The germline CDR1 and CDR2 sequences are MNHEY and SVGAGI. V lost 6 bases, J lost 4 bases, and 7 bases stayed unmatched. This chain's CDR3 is CASRWGQGGGETQYF. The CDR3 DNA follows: TGTGCCAGCAGGTGGGGACAGGGGGGAGGAGAGACCCAGTACTTC.

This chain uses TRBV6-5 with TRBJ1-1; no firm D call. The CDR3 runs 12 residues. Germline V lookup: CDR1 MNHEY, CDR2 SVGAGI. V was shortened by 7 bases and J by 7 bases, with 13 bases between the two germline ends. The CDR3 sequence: CASIQRAGEAFF. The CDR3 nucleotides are TGTGCCAGCATTCAGAGGGCGGGTGAAGCTTTCTTT.

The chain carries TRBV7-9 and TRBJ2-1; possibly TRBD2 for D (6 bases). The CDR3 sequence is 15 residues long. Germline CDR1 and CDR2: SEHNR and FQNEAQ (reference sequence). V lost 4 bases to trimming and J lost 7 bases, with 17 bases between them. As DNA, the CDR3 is TGTGCCAGCAGCTCTGAGCTAGCGTTTGGTAATGAGCAGTTCTTC. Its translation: CASSSELAFGNEQFF.

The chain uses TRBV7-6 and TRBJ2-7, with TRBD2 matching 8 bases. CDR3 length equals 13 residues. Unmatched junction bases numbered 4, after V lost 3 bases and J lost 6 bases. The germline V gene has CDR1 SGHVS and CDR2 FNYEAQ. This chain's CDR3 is CASSLLAGSEQYF. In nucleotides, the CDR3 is TGTGCCAGCAGCTTGCTAGCGGGTAGCGAGCAGTACTTC.

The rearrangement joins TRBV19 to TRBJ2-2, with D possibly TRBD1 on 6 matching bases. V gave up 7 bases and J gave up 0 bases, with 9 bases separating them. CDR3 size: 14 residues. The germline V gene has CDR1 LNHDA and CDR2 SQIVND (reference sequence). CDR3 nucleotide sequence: TGTGCCAGTACTCACAGGGCGAACACCGGGGAGCTGTTTTTT. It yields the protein CASTHRANTGELFF. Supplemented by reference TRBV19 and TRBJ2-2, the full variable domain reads DGGITQSPKYLFRKEGQNVTLSCEQNLNHDAMYWYRQDPGQGLRLIYYSQIVNDFQKGDIAEGYSVSREKKESFPLTVTSAQKNPTAFYLCASTHRANTGELFFGEGSRLTVL.

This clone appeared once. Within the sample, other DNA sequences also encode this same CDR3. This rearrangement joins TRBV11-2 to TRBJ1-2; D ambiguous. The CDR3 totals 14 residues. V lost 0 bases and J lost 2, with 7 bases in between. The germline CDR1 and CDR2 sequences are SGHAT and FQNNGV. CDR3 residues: CASSLDRGNYGYTF. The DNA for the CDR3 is TGTGCCAGCAGCTTAGACAGAGGGAACTATGGCTACACCTTC.

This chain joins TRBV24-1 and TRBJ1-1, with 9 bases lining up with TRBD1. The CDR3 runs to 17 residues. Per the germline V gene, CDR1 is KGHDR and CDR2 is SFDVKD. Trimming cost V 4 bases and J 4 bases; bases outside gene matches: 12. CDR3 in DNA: TGTGCCACCAGTGACCTTAGACCTGGACAGGGGTCCACTGAAGCTTTCTTT. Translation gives CATSDLRPGQGSTEAFF.

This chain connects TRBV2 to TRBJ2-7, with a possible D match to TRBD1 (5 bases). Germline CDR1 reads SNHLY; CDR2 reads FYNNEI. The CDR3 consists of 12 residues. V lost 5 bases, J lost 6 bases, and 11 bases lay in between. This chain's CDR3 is CASSLAGLEQYF. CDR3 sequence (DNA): TGTGCCAGCAGTTTGGCAGGGCTCGAGCAGTACTTC.

CDR3 DNA sequence: TGTGCCAGCAGTTTGGCCAGGGGTCATGAGCAGTTCTTC. It specifies CASSLARGHEQFF. The chain employs TRBV12-3 or TRBV12-4 and TRBJ2-1; possibly TRBD1 for D (6 bases). Trimming cost V 3 bases and J 8 bases, with 11 bases left between them. CDR3 length: 13 residues.

The CDR3 protein is CASSSQGGRVDTGELFF. Written as DNA, the CDR3 is TGTGCCAGCAGCTCACAAGGGGGTCGGGTCGACACCGGGGAGCTGTTTTTT. The chain links TRBV4-2 to TRBJ2-2, with D perhaps TRBD1 (6 bases). Trimming removed 5 bases from V and 3 bases from J, with 19 bases in between. CDR1 and CDR2 (germline): LGHNA, YNFKEQ. The CDR3 has 17 residues.

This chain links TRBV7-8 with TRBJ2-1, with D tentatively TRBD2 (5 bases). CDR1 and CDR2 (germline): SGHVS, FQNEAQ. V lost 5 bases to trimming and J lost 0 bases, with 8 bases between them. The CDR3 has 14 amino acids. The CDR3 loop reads CASSRSGSYNEQFF. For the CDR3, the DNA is TGTGCCAGCAGCAGGAGCGGCTCCTACAATGAGCAGTTCTTC. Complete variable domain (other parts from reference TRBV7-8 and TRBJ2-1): GAGVSQSPRYKVAKRGQDVALRCDPISGHVSLFWYQQALGQGPEFLTYFQNEAQLDKSGLPSDRFFAERPEGSVSTLKIQRTQQEDSAVYLCASSRSGSYNEQFFGPGTRLTVL.

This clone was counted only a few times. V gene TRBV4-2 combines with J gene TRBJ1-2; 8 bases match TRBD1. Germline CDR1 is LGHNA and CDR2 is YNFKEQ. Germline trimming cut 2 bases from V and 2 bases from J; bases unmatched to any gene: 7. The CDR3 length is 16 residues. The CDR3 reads CASSQPGGITNYGYTF. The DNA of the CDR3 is TGTGCCAGCAGCCAACCAGGGGGCATAACCAACTATGGCTACACCTTC.